Following are 21 T cell receptor beta chains from one sample sequenced in a study of CD8 T cells in Susac syndrome (dated by TCRdb to about 2019). The library was produced with the immunoSEQ multiplex PCR assay. RNA was extracted with the RNeasy kit and roughly 0.5 to 1 ug was reverse transcribed using random hexamers. TCRdb reran the public reads through fastp at Q25 and MiXCR, keeping productive beta chains. Each entry merges the rows of one CDR3 protein and shows their most common DNA and genes. The sample yields some 22,000 distinct CDR3 sequences; 93% were counted once. The top ten hold 0.25% to 0.3% of the sample. Sequenced sample: CD8+ T cells from PBMCs. The receptors come from a human donor in good health.

The V call is TRBV10-3, the J call TRBJ2-2; TRBD1 matches at 9 bases. CDR1 and CDR2 from the germline V gene are ENHRY and SYGVKD. V was clipped by 7 bases and J by 10 bases; unmatched bases: 13. The CDR3 length is 15 residues. This CDR3 is CAITRTGDRTEELFF. CDR3 DNA sequence: TGTGCCATCACCCGGACAGGGGACAGGACGGAGGAGCTGTTTTTT.

V gene TRBV6-1 combines with J gene TRBJ1-1, with TRBD1 matching 7 bases. CDR1 and CDR2 from the germline V gene are MNHNS and SASEGT. V was clipped by 6 bases and J by 0 bases; unmatched bases: 7. The CDR3 has 15 amino acids. CDR3 in amino acids: CASSTDRDLNTEAFF. The CDR3 coding sequence is TGTGCCAGCAGCACCGACAGGGATCTGAACACTGAAGCTTTCTTT.

The CDR3, as DNA: TGCAGTGCTAGTCATCCGGGACAGGAGTACAATGAGCAGTTCTTC. It codes for CSASHPGQEYNEQFF. The chain recombines TRBV20-1 with TRBJ2-1; 8 bases match TRBD1. V trimming: 3 bases; J trimming: 4 bases; junction bases outside the gene matches: 8. Germline V gene data show CDR1 as DFQATT and CDR2 as SNEGSKA (reference sequence). This CDR3 spans 15 amino acids.

This clonotype came up a few times. V gene TRBV7-2 combines with J gene TRBJ2-7; 9 positions match TRBD1. The CDR3 spans 15 residues. CDR1 and CDR2 (germline): SGHTA, FQGNSA. The V gene end was trimmed by 5 bases and the J gene end by 5 bases; junction bases not matched to a gene: 10. CDR3 DNA: TGTGCCAGCAGCATTTGGGCGGGACAGGGTGACGAGCAGTACTTC. Amino acids: CASSIWAGQGDEQYF.

This clonotype was recorded once. This chain joins TRBV12-3 or TRBV12-4 and TRBJ2-1, with TRBD1 as a possible D gene (5 bases). Trimming took 6 bases from V and 0 from J, leaving 9 bases between them. This CDR3 spans 14 amino acids. The CDR3 loop reads CASSPTASYNEQFF. The CDR3 nucleotides read TGTGCCAGCAGCCCGACAGCCTCCTACAATGAGCAGTTCTTC.

The chain employs TRBV5-5 and TRBJ1-4; D is undetermined. The length of the CDR3 is 11 residues. The V end was cut by 2 bases, the J end by 7 bases, with 3 bases between. Germline-derived CDR1 and CDR2 are SGHKS and YYEKEE (reference sequence). In DNA form, the CDR3 reads TGTGCCAGCAGCTTTAGTGAAAAACTGTTTTTT. This translates into CASSFSEKLFF.

The chain is built from TRBV5-1 and TRBJ2-7, with D maybe TRBD2 (5 bases). The CDR3 has 13 amino acids. Germline CDR1 SGHRS, CDR2 YFSETQ. The ends were cut back, 3 bases at V and 3 bases at J, with 10 bases in the middle. CDR3 protein: CASSSGRDYEQYF. In DNA, the CDR3 is TGCGCCAGCAGCTCTGGACGGGACTACGAGCAGTACTTC.

The genes are TRBV29-1 and TRBJ2-5; 10 bases line up with TRBD1. This CDR3 comprises 17 residues. Trimming took 2 bases from V and 4 from J; bases not matched to a gene: 13. Germline assignment: CDR1 SQVTM and CDR2 ANQGSEA. The CDR3 DNA reads as TGCAGCGTTGAATCTATACCGTGGGACAGGGGAGGAGAGACCCAGTACTTC. Its protein is CSVESIPWDRGGETQYF. Full variable domain (rest looked up from reference TRBV29-1 and TRBJ2-5): SAVISQKPSRDICQRGTSLTIQCQVDSQVTMMFWYRQQPGQSLTLIATANQGSEATYESGFVIDKFPISRPNLTFSTLTVSNMSPEDSSIYLCSVESIPWDRGGETQYFGPGTRLLVL.

V gene TRBV29-1 combines with J gene TRBJ1-3; D remains ambiguous. This CDR3 region has 15 residues. Germline CDR1 and CDR2: SQVTM and ANQGSEA. Trimming stripped 1 base from V and 0 bases from J, with 10 bases between. Here the CDR3 reads CSVEGQDGSGNTIYF. CDR3 sequence (DNA): TGCAGCGTTGAAGGTCAGGATGGCTCTGGAAACACCATATATTTT. Drawing the rest from reference TRBV29-1 and TRBJ1-3, the complete variable domain is SAVISQKPSRDICQRGTSLTIQCQVDSQVTMMFWYRQQPGQSLTLIATANQGSEATYESGFVIDKFPISRPNLTFSTLTVSNMSPEDSSIYLCSVEGQDGSGNTIYFGEGSWLTVV.

V and J are TRBV19 and TRBJ1-5, with D possibly matching TRBD1 (6 bases). Germline V lookup: CDR1 LNHDA, CDR2 SQIVND (reference sequence). The CDR3 sequence is 17 residues long. With 1 base removed from V and 7 bases from J, the gap between germline ends came to 20 bases. The CDR3 DNA sequence: TGTGCCAGTAGTATAGGGGGGGGCAGGGGAACGTACCAGCCCCAGCATTTT. Residues: CASSIGGGRGTYQPQHF.

The rearrangement links TRBV7-9 to TRBJ1-2; D gene unclear. The CDR3 covers 14 residues. Trimming took off 8 bases at V and 6 bases at J, with 19 bases between the two ends. CDR1 SEHNR and CDR2 FQNEAQ come from the germline V gene (reference sequence). The CDR3 sequence is CASGELTNEDGYTF. CDR3 in DNA: TGTGCCAGCGGAGAACTTACGAACGAAGATGGCTACACCTTC.

This chain joins TRBV12-3 or TRBV12-4 and TRBJ1-4; D is undetermined. The CDR3 runs 11 residues. Trimming cost V 5 bases and J 4 bases, with 2 bases left between them. This chain's CDR3 is CASSRNEKLFF. CDR3 coding DNA: TGTGCCAGCAGTCGTAATGAAAAACTGTTTTTT.

The V and J genes are TRBV7-9 and TRBJ2-3; 9 positions agree with TRBD1. Trimming took 5 bases from V and 6 from J; bases not matched to a gene: 12. CDR1 and CDR2 (germline): SEHNR, FQNEAQ (reference sequence). The CDR3 consists of 16 residues. The CDR3 DNA sequence: TGTGCCAGCAGCCCGGCCGGGACAGGGTATTCTGATACGCAGTATTTT. It encodes CASSPAGTGYSDTQYF.

This rearrangement joins TRBV29-1 to TRBJ2-1, with D possibly being TRBD1 (6 bases). This CDR3 contains 13 residues. V lost 4 bases, J lost 12 bases, and 19 bases lay in between. Germline loops: CDR1 SQVTM, CDR2 ANQGSEA. The CDR3, as DNA: TGCAGCGTTGGAGAGGGAACAGGGAATTCGCAGTTCTTC. Its translation: CSVGEGTGNSQFF.

This chain links TRBV5-6 with TRBJ2-1; maybe TRBD1 (6 bases). V was pared by 4 bases and J by 7 bases, with 18 bases between. The germline gives CDR1 SGHDT, CDR2 YYEEEE. The CDR3 has 15 amino acids. The CDR3, as DNA: TGTGCCAGCAGCAAAATCTCAGGGGCTGGGAATGAGCAGTTCTTC. Its protein product is CASSKISGAGNEQFF.

CDR3 in amino acids: CASSLPDSQETQYF. The DNA of the CDR3 is TGTGCCAGCAGCCTCCCGGACAGTCAAGAGACCCAGTACTTC. The rearrangement joins TRBV12-3 or TRBV12-4 to TRBJ2-5, with D maybe TRBD1 (6 bases). The CDR3 totals 14 residues. The V end was cut by 6 bases, the J end by 2 bases, with 13 bases between.

The chain uses TRBV3-1 and TRBJ2-4, with no clear D. Trimming shortened V by 4 bases and J by 0 bases, and 4 bases separated the two germline ends. The CDR3 covers 13 residues. Germline CDR1 reads LGHDT; CDR2 reads YNNKEL (reference sequence). The CDR3 sequence is CASSPGAKNIQYF. In nucleotides, the CDR3 is TGTGCCAGCAGCCCGGGAGCCAAAAACATTCAGTACTTC.

CDR3 residues: CASSLALLPGYEQYF. Here the CDR3 DNA reads TGTGCCAGCAGCTTAGCGCTTCTCCCCGGCTACGAGCAGTACTTC. The genes are TRBV7-2 and TRBJ2-7; D gene ambiguous. Looked up from germline, CDR1 is SGHTA and CDR2 is FQGNSA. Trimming took 0 bases from V and 3 from J, leaving 12 bases between them. CDR3 length equals 15 residues.

This chain connects TRBV2 to TRBJ2-3, with TRBD2 as a possible D gene (6 bases). CDR3 length: 16 residues. Germline V lookup: CDR1 SNHLY, CDR2 FYNNEI. V dropped 4 bases and J dropped 0 bases, with 14 bases sitting between them. CDR3 bases: TGTGCCAGCAGTGGAACGACTAGTTCTAGCACAGATACGCAGTATTTT. Its protein product is CASSGTTSSSTDTQYF.

CDR3 DNA sequence: TGCAGCGTTCCGCCTAATACAGGGAGCCCTGAAGCTTTCTTT. As protein: CSVPPNTGSPEAFF. The rearrangement links TRBV29-1 to TRBJ1-1; D may be TRBD1 (6 bases). Per germline, CDR1 SQVTM and CDR2 ANQGSEA. The CDR3 runs to 14 residues. With 5 bases removed from V and 6 bases from J, the gap between germline ends came to 19 bases.

The chain employs TRBV27 and TRBJ2-1, with unresolved D. The CDR3 has 12 amino acids. The V and J ends lost 3 bases and 6 bases respectively, with 6 bases between them. Germline V lookup: CDR1 MNHEY, CDR2 SMNVEV (reference sequence). CDR3 amino acids: CASSFGRNEQFF. CDR3 DNA: TGTGCCAGCAGTTTCGGCCGCAATGAGCAGTTCTTC.